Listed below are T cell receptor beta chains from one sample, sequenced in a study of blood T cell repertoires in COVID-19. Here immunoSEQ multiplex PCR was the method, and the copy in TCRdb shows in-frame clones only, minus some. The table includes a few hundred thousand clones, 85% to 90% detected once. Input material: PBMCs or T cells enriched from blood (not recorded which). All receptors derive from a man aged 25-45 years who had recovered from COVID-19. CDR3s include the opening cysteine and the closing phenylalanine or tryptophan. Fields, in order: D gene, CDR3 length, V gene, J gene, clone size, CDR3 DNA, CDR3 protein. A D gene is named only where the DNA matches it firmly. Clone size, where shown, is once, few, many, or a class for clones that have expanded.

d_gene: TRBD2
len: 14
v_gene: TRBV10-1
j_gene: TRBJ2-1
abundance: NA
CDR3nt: TGCGCCAGCAGTCGACTAGCGGGAGGGGATGAGCAGTTCTTC
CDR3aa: CASSRLAGGDEQFF

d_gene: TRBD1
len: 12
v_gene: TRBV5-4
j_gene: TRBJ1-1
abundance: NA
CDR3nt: TGTGCCGGAGGACAGGGGGCCACTGAAGCTTTCTTT
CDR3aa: CAGGQGATEAFF

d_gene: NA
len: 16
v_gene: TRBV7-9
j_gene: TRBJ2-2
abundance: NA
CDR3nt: TGTGCCAGCAGCACAACAGGGGAGGATGGTACCGGGGAGCTGTTTTTT
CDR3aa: CASSTTGEDGTGELFF

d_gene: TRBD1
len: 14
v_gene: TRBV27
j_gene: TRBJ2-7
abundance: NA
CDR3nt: TGTGCCAGTAGACCGGGACAGGGGAAAGGGGAGCAGTACTTC
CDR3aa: CASRPGQGKGEQYF

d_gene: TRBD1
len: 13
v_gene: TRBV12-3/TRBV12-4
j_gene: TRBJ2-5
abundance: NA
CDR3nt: TGTGCCAGCAACGACAGGGTCCGAGAGACCCAGTACTTC
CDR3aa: CASNDRVRETQYF

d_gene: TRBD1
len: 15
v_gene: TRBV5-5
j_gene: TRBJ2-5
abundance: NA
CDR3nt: TGTGCCAGCAGCTTGGAACAGGGGGACTTTGAGACCCAGTACTTC
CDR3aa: CASSLEQGDFETQYF

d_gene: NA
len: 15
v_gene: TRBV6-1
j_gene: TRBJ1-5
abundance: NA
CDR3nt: TGTGCCAGCAGTGAATTCCGCCTCGAGAATCAGCCCCAGCATTTT
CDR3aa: CASSEFRLENQPQHF

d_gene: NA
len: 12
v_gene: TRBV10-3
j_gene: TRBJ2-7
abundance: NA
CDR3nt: TGTGCCAGTAGCGGTAGCTCCTACGAGCAGTACTTC
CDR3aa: CASSGSSYEQYF

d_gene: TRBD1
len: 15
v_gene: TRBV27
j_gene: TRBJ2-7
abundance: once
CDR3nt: TGTGCCAGCAGTTTGTCCGGGACAGGGCGCTACGAGCAGTACTTC
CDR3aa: CASSLSGTGRYEQYF

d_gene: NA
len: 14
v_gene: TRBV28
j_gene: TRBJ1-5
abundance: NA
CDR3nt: TGTGCCAGCAGTTCCGGGACAAAAAATCAGCCCCAGCATTTT
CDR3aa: CASSSGTKNQPQHF

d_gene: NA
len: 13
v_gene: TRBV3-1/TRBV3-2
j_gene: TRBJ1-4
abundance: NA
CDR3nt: TGTGCCAGCAGCCGACAGGTTTATGAAAAACTGTTTTTT
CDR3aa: CASSRQVYEKLFF

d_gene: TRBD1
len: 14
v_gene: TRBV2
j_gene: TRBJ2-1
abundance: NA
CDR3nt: TGTGCCAGCAGCCCACAGGGGCAGACTAAGAGGAAGTTCTTC
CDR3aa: CASSPQGQTKRKFF

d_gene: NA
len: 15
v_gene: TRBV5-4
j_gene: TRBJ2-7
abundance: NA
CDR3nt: TGTGCCAGCAGCTTGGGACGAGAGGCCTCCTACGAGCAGTACTTC
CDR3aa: CASSLGREASYEQYF

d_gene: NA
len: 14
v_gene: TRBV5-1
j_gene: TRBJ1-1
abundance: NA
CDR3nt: TGCGCCAGCAGGACGGGACAAACGAACACTGAAGCTTTCTTT
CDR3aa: CASRTGQTNTEAFF

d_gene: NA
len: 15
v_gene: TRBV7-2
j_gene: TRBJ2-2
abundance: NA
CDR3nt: TGTGCCAGCAGCGCGGTTGCGCGGTACACCGGGGAGCTGTTTTTT
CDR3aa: CASSAVARYTGELFF

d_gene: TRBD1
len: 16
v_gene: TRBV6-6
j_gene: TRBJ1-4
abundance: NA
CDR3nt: TGTGCCAGCAGCCCCCACGACAGGGCCTCTAAGGAAAAACTGTTTTTT
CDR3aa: CASSPHDRASKEKLFF

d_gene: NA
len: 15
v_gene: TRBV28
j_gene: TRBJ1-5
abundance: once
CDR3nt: TGTGCCAGCAGCCCTAATCCTTATAGCAATCAGCCCCAGCATTTT
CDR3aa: CASSPNPYSNQPQHF

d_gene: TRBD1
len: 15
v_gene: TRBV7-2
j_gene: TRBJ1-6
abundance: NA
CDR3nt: TGTGCCAGAAAGGACAGGAGCTCCTATAATTCACCCCTCCACTTT
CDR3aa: CARKDRSSYNSPLHF

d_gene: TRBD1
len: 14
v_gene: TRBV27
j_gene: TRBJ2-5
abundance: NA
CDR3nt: TGTGCCAGCAGCGAAAGGGGGCCCGGGGAGACCCAGTACTTC
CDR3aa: CASSERGPGETQYF

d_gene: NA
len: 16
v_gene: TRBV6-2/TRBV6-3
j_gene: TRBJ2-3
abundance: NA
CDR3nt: TGTGCCAGCAGTTACGATCCCCTTGCGGGATCAGATACGCAGTATTTT
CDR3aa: CASSYDPLAGSDTQYF

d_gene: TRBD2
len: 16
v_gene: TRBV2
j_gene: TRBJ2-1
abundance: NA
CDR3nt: TGTGCCAGCAGGACGACCAGCGGGAGGGCCTGGGATGAGCAGTTCTTC
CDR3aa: CASRTTSGRAWDEQFF

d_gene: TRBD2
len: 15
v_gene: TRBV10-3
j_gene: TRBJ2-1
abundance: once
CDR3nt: TGTGCCATCGGGGCAGGGACTAGCGGGGTAAGTGAGCAGTTCTTC
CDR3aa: CAIGAGTSGVSEQFF

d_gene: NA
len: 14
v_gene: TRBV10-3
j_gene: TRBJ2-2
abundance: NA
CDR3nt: TGTGCCATTGCCGGCGACAGGAACACCGGGGAGCTGTTTTTT
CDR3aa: CAIAGDRNTGELFF

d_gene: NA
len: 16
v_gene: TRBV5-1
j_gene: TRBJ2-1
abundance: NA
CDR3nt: TGCGCCAGCAGCCCGACGTGGGAGAGCTCCTACAATGAGCAGTTCTTC
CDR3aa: CASSPTWESSYNEQFF

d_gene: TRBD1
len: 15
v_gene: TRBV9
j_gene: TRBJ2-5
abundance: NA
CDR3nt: TGTGCCAGCAGCGTTGGGACAGTCGGGGAAGAGACCCAGTACTTC
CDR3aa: CASSVGTVGEETQYF

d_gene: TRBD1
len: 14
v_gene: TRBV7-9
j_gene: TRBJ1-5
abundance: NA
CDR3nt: TGTGCCAGCAGCTCTGACAGGGATTATCAGCCCCAGCATTTT
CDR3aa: CASSSDRDYQPQHF

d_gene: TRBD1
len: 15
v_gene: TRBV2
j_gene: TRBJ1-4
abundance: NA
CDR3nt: TGTGCCAGCAGTGGACAGGGTAGTAGTAATGAAAAACTGTTTTTT
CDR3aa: CASSGQGSSNEKLFF

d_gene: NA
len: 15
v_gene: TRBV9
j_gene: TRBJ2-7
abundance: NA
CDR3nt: TGTGCCAGCAGCGTATCCCCTGAGCGAGGGTTCGAGCAGTACTTC
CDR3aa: CASSVSPERGFEQYF

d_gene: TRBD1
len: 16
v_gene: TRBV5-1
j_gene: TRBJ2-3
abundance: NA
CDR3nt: TGCGCCAGCAGCCGGGGACAGGCCGAAAGCACAGATACGCAGTATTTT
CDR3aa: CASSRGQAESTDTQYF

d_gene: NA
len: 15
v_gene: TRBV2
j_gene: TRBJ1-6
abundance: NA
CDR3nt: TGTGCCAGCACCCCGTGGGAGGGGTCGGGGTCACCCCTCCACTTT
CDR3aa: CASTPWEGSGSPLHF

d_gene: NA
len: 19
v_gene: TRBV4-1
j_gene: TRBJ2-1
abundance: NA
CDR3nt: TGCGCCAGCAGCCAAATTCAATTTTCGGGGGGCGCTAATTTGGATGAGCAGTTCTTC
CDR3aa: CASSQIQFSGGANLDEQFF

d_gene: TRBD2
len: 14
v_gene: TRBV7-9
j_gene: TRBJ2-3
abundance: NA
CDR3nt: TGTGCCAGCAGCTTACCAGGGACTAGCAGTACGCAGTATTTT
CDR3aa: CASSLPGTSSTQYF

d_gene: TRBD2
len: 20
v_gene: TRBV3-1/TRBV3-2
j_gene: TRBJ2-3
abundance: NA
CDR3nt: TGTGCCAGCAGCCAAGATCCCCGGGGGCTAGCGGGAGGGCCTAGAGATACGCAGTATTTT
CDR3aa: CASSQDPRGLAGGPRDTQYF

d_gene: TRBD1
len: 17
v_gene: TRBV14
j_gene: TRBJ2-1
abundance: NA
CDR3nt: TGTGCCAGCAGCCGACTACCGGACAGGGTATGGAACAATGAGCAGTTCTTC
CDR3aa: CASSRLPDRVWNNEQFF

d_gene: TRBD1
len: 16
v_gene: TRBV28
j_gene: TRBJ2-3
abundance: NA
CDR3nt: TGTGCCAGCAGTAGCTACCGGGACAGGGTTCGGAATACGCAGTATTTT
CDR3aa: CASSSYRDRVRNTQYF

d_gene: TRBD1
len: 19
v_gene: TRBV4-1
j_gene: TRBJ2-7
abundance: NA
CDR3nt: TGCGCCAGCAGCCAGAGGATCACTGCCGGGACAGGCGGCACCTACGAGCAGTACTTC
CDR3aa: CASSQRITAGTGGTYEQYF

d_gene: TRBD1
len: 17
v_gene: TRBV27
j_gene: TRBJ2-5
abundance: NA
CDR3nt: TGTGCCAGCAGTCCATGGGGACAGACCTTAAGCCAAGAGACCCAGTACTTC
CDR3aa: CASSPWGQTLSQETQYF

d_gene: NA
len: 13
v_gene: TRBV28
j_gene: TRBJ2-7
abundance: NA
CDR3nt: TGTGCCAGCACCCCGGGGAATCCCTACGAGCAGTACTTC
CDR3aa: CASTPGNPYEQYF

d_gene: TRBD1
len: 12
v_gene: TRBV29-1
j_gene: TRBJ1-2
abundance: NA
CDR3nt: TGCAGCGTTGGGGGACAGGGCGGCGGCTACACCTTC
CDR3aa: CSVGGQGGGYTF

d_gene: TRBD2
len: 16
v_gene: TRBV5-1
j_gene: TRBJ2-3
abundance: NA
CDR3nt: TGCGCCAGCAGCTTGGCGCTAGCGGGAGCTTCAGATACGCAGTATTTT
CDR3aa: CASSLALAGASDTQYF

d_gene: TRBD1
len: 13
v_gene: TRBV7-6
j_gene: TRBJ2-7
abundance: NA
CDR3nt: TGTGCCAGCAGCTTATCAGGGGGTTACGAGCAGTACTTC
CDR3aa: CASSLSGGYEQYF